The T cell receptor beta chain described here comes from a study of blood T cell repertoires in COVID-19. On the study more broadly: Spain, Italy and the United States supplied samples that represented acute and convalescent COVID-19.

The CDR3 spans 17 residues. Trimming pared 7 bases from V and 0 bases from J, leaving 19 bases between. Germline lookup yields CDR1 MDHEN and CDR2 SYDVKM. Seattle patient enrollment occurred during active infection, with longitudinal follow-up thereafter. Using immunoSEQ multiplex PCR, the repertoire was profiled, and TCRdb retains in-frame clones only, with some absent. The table lists a few hundred thousand clones, around 92% of them singletons, with 2.6% in the top ten. Sequencing used peripheral blood. The V and J genes are TRBV28 and TRBJ2-1; possibly TRBD2 for D (6 bases). The sequence came from a person aged 18 to 29 with COVID-19, enrolled during active disease. CDR3 DNA: TGTGCCAGCATAACGTATAGCCGGGGGAGCTCCTACAATGAGCAGTTCTTC. Protein product: CASITYSRGSSYNEQFF.